The clone carrying this T cell receptor (beta chain) was seen a single time. Its antigen is unidentified. This entry comes from a study of cytomegalovirus exposure and HLA in healthy donors. Study results and caveats: The study flagged about 150 TCR beta chains as cytomegalovirus-associated. Cytomegalovirus status, reportedly, was diagnosed with high specificity and sensitivity by the classifier.

The protocol was immunoSEQ multiplex PCR, while the TCRdb copy is restricted to in-frame clones and leaves out a portion. This sample has tens of thousands of clones; 90% to 95% occur once, and the top ten carry around 3.3%. The sequenced sample was PBMCs. The TCR sequence derives from a young woman in good health and CMV-seronegative.

CDR3 in amino acids: CASSLGHTNSGNTIYF. DNA of the CDR3: TGTGCCAGCAGCTTGGGACACACAAACTCTGGAAACACCATATATTTT. The chain is built from TRBV9 and TRBJ1-3; D may be TRBD1 (6 bases). V lost 4 bases and J lost 0, with 14 bases in between. CDR1 and CDR2 (germline): SGDLS, YYNGEE. The CDR3 is 16 residues long.